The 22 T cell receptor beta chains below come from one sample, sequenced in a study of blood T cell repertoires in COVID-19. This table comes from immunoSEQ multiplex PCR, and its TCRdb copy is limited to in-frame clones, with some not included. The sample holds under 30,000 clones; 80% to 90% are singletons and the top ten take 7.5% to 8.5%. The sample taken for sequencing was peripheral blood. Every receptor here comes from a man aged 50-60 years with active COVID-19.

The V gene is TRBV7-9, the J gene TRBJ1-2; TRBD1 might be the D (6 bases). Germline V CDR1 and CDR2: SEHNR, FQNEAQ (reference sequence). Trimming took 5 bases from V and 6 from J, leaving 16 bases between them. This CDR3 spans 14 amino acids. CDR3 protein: CASSRDQGSDGYTF. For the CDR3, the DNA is TGTGCCAGCAGCCGAGATCAGGGGTCGGATGGCTACACCTTC.

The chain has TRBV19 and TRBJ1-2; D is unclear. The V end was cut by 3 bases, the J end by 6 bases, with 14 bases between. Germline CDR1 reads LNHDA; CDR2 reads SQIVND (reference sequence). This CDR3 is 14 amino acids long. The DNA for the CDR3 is TGTGCCAGTAGTATGGTTCCGGGGAAGGATGGCTACACCTTC. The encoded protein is CASSMVPGKDGYTF. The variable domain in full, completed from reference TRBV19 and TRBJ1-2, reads DGGITQSPKYLFRKEGQNVTLSCEQNLNHDAMYWYRQDPGQGLRLIYYSQIVNDFQKGDIAEGYSVSREKKESFPLTVTSAQKNPTAFYLCASSMVPGKDGYTFGSGTRLTVV.

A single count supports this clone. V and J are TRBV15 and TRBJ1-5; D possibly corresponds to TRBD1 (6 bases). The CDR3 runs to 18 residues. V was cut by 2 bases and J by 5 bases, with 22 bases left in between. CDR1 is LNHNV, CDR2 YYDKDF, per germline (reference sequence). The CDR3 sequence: CATSRYPRGGREDQPQHF. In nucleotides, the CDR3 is TGTGCCACCAGCAGATATCCACGCGGGGGCAGGGAGGATCAGCCCCAGCATTTT.

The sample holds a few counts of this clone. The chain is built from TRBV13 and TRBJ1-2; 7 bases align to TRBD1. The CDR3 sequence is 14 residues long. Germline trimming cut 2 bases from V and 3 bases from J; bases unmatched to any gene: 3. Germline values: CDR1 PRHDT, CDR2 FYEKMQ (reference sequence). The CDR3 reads CASSLRGGDYGYTF. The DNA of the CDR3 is TGTGCCAGCAGCTTAAGAGGGGGCGACTATGGCTACACCTTC.

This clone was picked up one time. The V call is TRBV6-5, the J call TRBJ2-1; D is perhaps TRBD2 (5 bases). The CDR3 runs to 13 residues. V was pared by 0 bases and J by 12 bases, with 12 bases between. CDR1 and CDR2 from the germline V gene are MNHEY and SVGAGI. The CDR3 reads CASSYSKFGGQFF. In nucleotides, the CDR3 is TGTGCCAGCAGTTACTCGAAGTTCGGAGGGCAGTTCTTC.

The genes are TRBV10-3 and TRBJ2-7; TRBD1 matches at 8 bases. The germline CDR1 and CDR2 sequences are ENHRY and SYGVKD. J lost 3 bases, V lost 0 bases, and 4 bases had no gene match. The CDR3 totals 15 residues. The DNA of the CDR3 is TGTGCCATCAGTGAGTCTGGACAGGGCCTCTACGAGCAGTACTTC. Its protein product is CAISESGQGLYEQYF.

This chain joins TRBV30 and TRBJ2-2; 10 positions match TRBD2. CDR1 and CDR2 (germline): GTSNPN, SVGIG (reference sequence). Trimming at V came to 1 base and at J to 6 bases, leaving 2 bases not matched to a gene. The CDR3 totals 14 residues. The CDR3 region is CAWSAGTSAGELFF. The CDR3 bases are TGTGCCTGGAGTGCCGGGACTAGCGCCGGGGAGCTGTTTTTT.

CDR3 bases: TGTGCCAGCAGTTTCAGCTATGGGGGGGGCCTCTACGAGCAGTACTTC. This gives the protein CASSFSYGGGLYEQYF. The chain employs TRBV27 and TRBJ2-7; maybe TRBD2 (7 bases). V was pared by 3 bases and J by 3 bases, with 18 bases between. The CDR3 runs to 16 residues. Germline loops: CDR1 MNHEY, CDR2 SMNVEV (reference sequence).

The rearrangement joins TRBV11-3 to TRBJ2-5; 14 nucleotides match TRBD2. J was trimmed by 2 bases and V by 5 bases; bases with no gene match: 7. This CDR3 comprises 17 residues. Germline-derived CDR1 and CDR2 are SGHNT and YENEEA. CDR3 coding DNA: TGTGCCAGCAGCCCGGGACTAGCGGGGGAGGAACAAGAGACCCAGTACTTC. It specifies CASSPGLAGEEQETQYF.

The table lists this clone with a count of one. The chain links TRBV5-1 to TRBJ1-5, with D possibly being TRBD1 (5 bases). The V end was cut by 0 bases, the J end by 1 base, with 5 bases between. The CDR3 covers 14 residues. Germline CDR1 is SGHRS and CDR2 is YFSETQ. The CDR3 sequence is CASSLGQSNQPQHF. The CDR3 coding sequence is TGCGCCAGCAGCTTGGGACAGAGCAATCAGCCCCAGCATTTT.

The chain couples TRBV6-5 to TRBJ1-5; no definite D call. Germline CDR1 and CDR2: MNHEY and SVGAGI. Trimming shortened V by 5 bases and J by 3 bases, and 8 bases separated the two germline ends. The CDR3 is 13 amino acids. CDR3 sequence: CASSQAFNQPQHF. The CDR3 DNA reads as TGTGCCAGCAGTCAGGCCTTCAATCAGCCCCAGCATTTT.

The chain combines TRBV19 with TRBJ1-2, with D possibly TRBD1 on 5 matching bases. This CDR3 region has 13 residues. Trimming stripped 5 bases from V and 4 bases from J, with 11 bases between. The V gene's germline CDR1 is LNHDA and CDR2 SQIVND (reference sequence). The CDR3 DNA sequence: TGTGCCAGTAGTCCCCAGGGATTCTATGGCTACACCTTC. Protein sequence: CASSPQGFYGYTF.

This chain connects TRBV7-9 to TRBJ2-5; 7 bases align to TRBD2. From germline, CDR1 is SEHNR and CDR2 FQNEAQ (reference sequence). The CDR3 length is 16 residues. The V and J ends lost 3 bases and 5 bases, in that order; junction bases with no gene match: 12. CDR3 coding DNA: TGTGCCAGCAGCTTCCAACGGACTAGTTCATACGAGACCCAGTACTTC. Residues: CASSFQRTSSYETQYF. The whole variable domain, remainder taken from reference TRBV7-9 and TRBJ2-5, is DTGVSQNPRHKITKRGQNVTFRCDPISEHNRLYWYRQTLGQGPEFLTYFQNEAQLEKSRLLSDRFSAERPKGSFSTLEIQRTEQGDSAMYLCASSFQRTSSYETQYFGPGTRLLVL.

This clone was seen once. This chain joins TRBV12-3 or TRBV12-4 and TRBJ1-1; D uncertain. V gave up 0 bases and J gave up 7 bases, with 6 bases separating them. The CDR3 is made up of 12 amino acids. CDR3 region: CASSLARLEAFF. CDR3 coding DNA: TGTGCCAGCAGTTTAGCGCGGCTTGAAGCTTTCTTT.

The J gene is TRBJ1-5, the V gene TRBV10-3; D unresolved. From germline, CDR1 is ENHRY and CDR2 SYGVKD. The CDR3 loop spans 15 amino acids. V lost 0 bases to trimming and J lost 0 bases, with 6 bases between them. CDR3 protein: CAISESTNSNQPQHF. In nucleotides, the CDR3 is TGTGCCATCAGTGAGTCGACTAATAGCAATCAGCCCCAGCATTTT.

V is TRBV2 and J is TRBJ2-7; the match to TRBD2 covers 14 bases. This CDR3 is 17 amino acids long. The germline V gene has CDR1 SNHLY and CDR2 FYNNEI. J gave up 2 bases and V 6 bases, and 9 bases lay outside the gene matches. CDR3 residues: CASSWTSGGPTPYEQYF. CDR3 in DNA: TGTGCCAGCAGCTGGACTAGCGGGGGGCCGACCCCCTACGAGCAGTACTTC.

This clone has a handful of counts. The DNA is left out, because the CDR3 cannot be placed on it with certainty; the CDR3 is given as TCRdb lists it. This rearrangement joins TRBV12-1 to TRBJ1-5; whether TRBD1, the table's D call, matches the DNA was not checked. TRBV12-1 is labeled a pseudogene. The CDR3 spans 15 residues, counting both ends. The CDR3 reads CASSFARGSNQPQHF.

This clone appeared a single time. Written as DNA, the CDR3 is TGTGCCAGCAGTTACTCGGGGGGGTTAGGGCCCCAGTACTTC. Amino acids: CASSYSGGLGPQYF. This rearrangement joins TRBV6-5 to TRBJ2-5; 7 bases fit TRBD2. V lost 0 bases and J lost 9; bases outside the gene matches: 7. This CDR3 has 14 amino acids. Germline V gene sequence: CDR1 MNHEY, CDR2 SVGAGI.

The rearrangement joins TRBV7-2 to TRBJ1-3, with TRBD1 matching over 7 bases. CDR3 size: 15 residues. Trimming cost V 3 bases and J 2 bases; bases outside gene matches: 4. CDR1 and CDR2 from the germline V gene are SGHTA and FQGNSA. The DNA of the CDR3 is TGTGCCAGCAGCTTCCAGGGGGGCGCTGGAAACACCATATATTTT. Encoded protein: CASSFQGGAGNTIYF.

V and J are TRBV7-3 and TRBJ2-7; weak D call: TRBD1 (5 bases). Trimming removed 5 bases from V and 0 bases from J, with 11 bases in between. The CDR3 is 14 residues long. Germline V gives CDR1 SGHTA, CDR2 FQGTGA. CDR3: CASSPDIHSYEQYF. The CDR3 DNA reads TGTGCCAGCAGCCCGGACATTCACTCCTACGAGCAGTACTTC.

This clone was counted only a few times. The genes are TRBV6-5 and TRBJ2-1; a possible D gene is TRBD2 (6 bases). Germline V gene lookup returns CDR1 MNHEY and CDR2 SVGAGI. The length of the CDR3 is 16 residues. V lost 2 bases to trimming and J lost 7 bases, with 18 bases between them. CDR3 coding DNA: TGTGCCAGCAGTTACGGGACGGGAGATATTGGGAATGAGCAGTTCTTC. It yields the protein CASSYGTGDIGNEQFF.

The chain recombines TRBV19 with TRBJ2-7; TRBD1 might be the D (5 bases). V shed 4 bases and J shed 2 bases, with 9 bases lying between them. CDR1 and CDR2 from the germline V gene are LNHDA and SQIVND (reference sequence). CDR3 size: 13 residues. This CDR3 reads CASSTGLAYEQYV. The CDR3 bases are TGTGCCAGTAGTACAGGGTTAGCCTACGAGCAGTACGTC.